A selection of T cell receptor beta chains follows, all from one sample in a study of patients and donors after allogeneic stem cell transplantation. MiXCR was run by TCRdb on the RT-PCR reads, yielding one entry per CDR3 protein. The sample has 85,000 to 90,000 distinct CDR3 sequences, 40% to 60% seen once. Sequenced input: blood, either unsorted or a sorted T cell fraction (not recorded which). The receptors were gathered from a human donor who was either an allogeneic HSCT recipient or a stem cell or donor lymphocyte infusion donor (not recorded which). It is not recorded whose cells these are; they may come from a transplant donor. Both conserved end residues are part of each CDR3. Each record gives: clone size, J gene, V gene, D gene, CDR3 protein, CDR3 DNA. D genes are given only for firm matches. Rows may omit the clone size; those that give it use once, few, many or a size class.

>few|TRBJ1-1|TRBV12-3/TRBV12-4|-
CASSLAYLEVTEAFF
TGTGCCAGCAGTTTAGCGTACCTGGAAGTCACTGAAGCTTTCTTT
>-|TRBJ1-4|TRBV12-3/TRBV12-4|TRBD1
CASSLTATGQGARRNEKLFF
TGTGCCAGCAGTTTGACTGCAACGGGACAGGGGGCACGGCGGAATGAAAAACTGTTTTTT
>few|TRBJ1-1|TRBV9|-
CASSADDTTEAFF
TGTGCCAGCAGCGCGGATGATACCACTGAAGCTTTCTTT
>-|TRBJ2-2|TRBV7-2|-
CASATNPNTGELFF
TGTGCCAGCGCCACAAATCCAAACACCGGGGAGCTGTTTTTT
>-|TRBJ1-1|TRBV5-5|-
CASSLGWSALGSTEAFF
TGTGCCAGCAGCTTGGGGTGGTCAGCCCTGGGGTCCACTGAAGCTTTCTTT
>-|TRBJ2-2|TRBV20-1|-
CSARPPNTGELFF
TGCAGTGCTCGACCCCCGAACACCGGGGAGCTGTTTTTT
>few|TRBJ1-1|TRBV10-1|TRBD1
CASSESLSRGTEAFF
TGCGCCAGCAGTGAGTCATTGAGCAGGGGGACTGAAGCTTTCTTT
>-|TRBJ1-1|TRBV20-1|-
CSAEKETPNTEAFF
TGCAGTGCTGAGAAAGAGACCCCGAACACTGAAGCTTTCTTT
>-|TRBJ1-1|TRBV6-1|-
CASSVGSLLNTEAFF
TGTGCCAGCAGTGTGGGCAGTCTTTTGAACACTGAAGCTTTCTTT
>-|TRBJ1-5|TRBV12-3/TRBV12-4|-
CASSQLGYSNQPQHF
TGTGCCAGCAGCCAATTAGGCTATAGCAATCAGCCCCAGCATTTT
>few|TRBJ1-6|TRBV5-1|-
CASTPTGQSNSPLHF
TGCGCCAGCACCCCTACCGGACAGTCTAATTCACCCCTCCACTTT
>few|TRBJ1-1|TRBV6-2/TRBV6-3|-
CASTRRGELDAEAFF
TGTGCCAGCACTCGACGGGGGGAACTGGATGCTGAAGCTTTCTTT
>once|TRBJ1-5|TRBV13|-
CASSQRADSNQPQHF
TGTGCCAGCAGCCAGCGGGCGGATAGCAATCAGCCCCAGCATTTT
>few|TRBJ1-1|TRBV11-2|TRBD1
CASSLVRQGFTEAFF
TGTGCCAGCAGCTTAGTGAGACAGGGGTTCACTGAAGCTTTCTTT
>-|TRBJ1-3|TRBV12-3/TRBV12-4|-
CASSLTRIGSNPSGNTIYF
TGTGCCAGCAGTTTAACCAGAATCGGGAGTAACCCCTCTGGAAACACCATATATTTT
>-|TRBJ1-2|TRBV10-3|TRBD1
CAISAPGQGSYGYTF
TGTGCCATCAGTGCCCCGGGACAGGGGAGCTATGGCTACACCTTC
>-|TRBJ1-6|TRBV12-3/TRBV12-4|-
CATSEGSSYNSPLHF
TGTGCCACCTCTGAGGGGAGCTCCTATAATTCACCCCTCCACTTT
>-|TRBJ2-1|TRBV5-4|TRBD2
CASSLVSGFEQFF
TGTGCCAGCAGCTTGGTTAGCGGGTTTGAGCAGTTCTTC
>few|TRBJ1-5|TRBV20-1|-
CSASGHRNQPQHF
TGCAGTGCTAGCGGACACCGCAATCAGCCCCAGCATTTT
>few|TRBJ1-5|TRBV3-1|-
CASSPREWDNQPQHF
TGTGCCAGCAGCCCCCGGGAGTGGGACAATCAGCCCCAGCATTTT
>-|TRBJ1-2|TRBV12-3/TRBV12-4|-
CASSFVGASSYGYTF
TGTGCCAGCAGCTTCGTTGGGGCAAGTAGCTATGGCTACACCTTC
>-|TRBJ2-2|TRBV12-3/TRBV12-4|-
CASSYLPGELFF
TGTGCCAGCAGCTACCTCCCCGGGGAGCTGTTTTTT
>few|TRBJ1-1|TRBV6-2/TRBV6-3|-
CASSWTATDTEAFF
TGTGCCAGCAGTTGGACAGCAACGGACACTGAAGCTTTCTTT
>-|TRBJ1-6|TRBV6-5|-
CASSWGGASYNSPLHF
TGTGCCAGCAGTTGGGGGGGGGCGTCCTATAATTCACCCCTCCACTTT
>many|TRBJ2-7|TRBV29-1|-
CSVWGSSYEQYF
TGCAGCGTTTGGGGTTCGTCCTACGAGCAGTACTTC
>few|TRBJ1-5|TRBV28|-
CASRNRVAVGGNQPQHF
TGTGCCAGCAGAAATAGGGTAGCGGTGGGGGGCAATCAGCCCCAGCATTTT
>few|TRBJ1-6|TRBV7-3|-
CASSLTGMDSPLHF
TGTGCCAGCAGCTTAACAGGAATGGATTCACCCCTCCACTTT
>few|TRBJ1-1|TRBV29-1|-
CSAADHQRGAFF
TGCAGCGCTGCTGACCATCAGAGGGGAGCTTTCTTT
>once|TRBJ1-1|TRBV28|-
CASSFSGRYTEAFF
TGTGCCAGCAGTTTTTCAGGGCGATACACTGAAGCTTTCTTT
>few|TRBJ1-1|TRBV30|-
CAWSVRSPEAFF
TGTGCCTGGAGTGTACGATCCCCTGAAGCTTTCTTT
>few|TRBJ1-4|TRBV28|-
CASSLGPTEKLFF
TGTGCCAGCAGTTTAGGACCCACGGAAAAACTGTTTTTT
>-|TRBJ2-2|TRBV28|TRBD1
CASSSHPGQGAGELFF
TGTGCCAGCAGTTCGCATCCGGGACAGGGGGCCGGGGAGCTGTTTTTT
>once|TRBJ1-2|TRBV4-3|-
CASSQESQPNYGYTF
TGCGCCAGCAGCCAAGAGAGCCAGCCTAACTATGGCTACACCTTC
>few|TRBJ1-1|TRBV7-9|-
CASSLALGMNTEAFF
TGTGCCAGCAGCTTAGCCCTAGGCATGAACACTGAAGCTTTCTTT
>few|TRBJ1-1|TRBV27|-
CASSYEGRQNTEAFF
TGTGCCAGCAGTTATGAGGGAAGACAGAACACTGAAGCTTTCTTT
>-|TRBJ2-1|TRBV9|TRBD2
CASSVAPGRAGNEQFF
TGTGCCAGCAGCGTAGCGCCGGGGAGAGCGGGGAATGAGCAGTTCTTC
>-|TRBJ2-1|TRBV7-2|-
CASSLWAEHNEQFF
TGTGCCAGCAGCTTATGGGCGGAACACAATGAGCAGTTCTTC
>-|TRBJ1-6|TRBV6-6|-
CASSYVEGTAPLHF
TGTGCCAGCAGTTATGTAGAGGGTACTGCACCCCTCCACTTT
>-|TRBJ1-1|TRBV11-2|-
CASSLDGQAAGDTEAFF
TGTGCCAGCAGCTTAGATGGACAAGCTGCTGGGGACACTGAAGCTTTCTTT
>few|TRBJ1-2|TRBV28|TRBD1
CASSSTGGRGYGYTF
TGTGCCAGCAGTTCGACAGGGGGCAGAGGCTATGGCTACACCTTC
>-|TRBJ1-2|TRBV20-1|-
CSAKRGRGYTF
TGCAGTGCTAAAAGAGGGAGAGGCTACACCTTC
>few|TRBJ1-5|TRBV5-1|-
CASSNGPEGNQPQHF
TGCGCCAGCAGCAACGGTCCCGAAGGGAATCAGCCCCAGCATTTT